This T cell receptor (beta chain) was captured in a study of beta chain features in type 1 diabetes. Of the isolated RNA, all was reverse transcribed, and so the sequenced material was expressed TCRB transcripts. There were around 3.5 million reads on average in the naive, central memory and regulatory T cell samples. Method: immunoSEQ multiplex PCR; TCRdb's copy keeps in-frame clones and lacks some. This table holds a few hundred thousand clones, 10% to 15% found once. Findings and caveats of the study: PCR might preferentially amplify shorter templates, equally in patients and controls. Shorter TCRB CDR3s, moderately but significantly so, were found in Type 1 diabetes patients in all four CD4+ subsets. Patients with type 1 diabetes carried fewer insertions and had more deletions at their VDJ junctions. Within patients, naive, central memory and Treg TCRB repertoires seemed more similar than within healthy donors.

In the case of this clone: The antigen is unknown.

With 6 bases clipped from V and 4 bases from J, the junction kept 5 bases outside the gene matches. The CDR3 loop spans 14 amino acids. From germline, CDR1 is LGHNT and CDR2 FRNRAP. This TCR was sampled from a young woman with type 1 diabetes. The sample comprised naive CD4+ T cells from blood. This rearrangement joins TRBV12-5 to TRBJ2-3; 9 nucleotides line up with TRBD1. CDR3 in amino acids: CASGVGQGPDTQYF. As DNA, the CDR3 is TGTGCTAGTGGGGTGGGACAGGGCCCAGATACGCAGTATTTT.